Listed here is a single T cell receptor (beta chain). Its target is not known. This entry is derived from a study of cytomegalovirus exposure and HLA in healthy donors. Findings and limits, study-wide: Later analysis identified a missense DCLRE1C variant that was linked to TCR beta V- and J-gene trimming. It emerged from a later analysis that several of the most significant clusters appeared to be linked to common viral pathogens. In an earlier analysis, in fewer than 700 donors, most V segments appeared productive either ~87% or ~30% of the time. What TCR beta sequences reportedly achieved was accurate prediction of HLA-A and HLA-B alleles in most subjects.

The PCR contained 60 Vbeta and 13 Jbeta primers. Profiling relied on immunoSEQ multiplex PCR, and the TCRdb table lists in-frame clones only, not all of them. The profile covers 100,000 to 150,000 clones, with over 75% appearing a single time and about 5.3% taken by the ten largest. The V gene end was trimmed by 5 bases and the J gene end by 4 bases; junction bases not matched to a gene: 8. There are 16 residues in the CDR3. Germline CDR1 SGHAT, CDR2 FQNNGV. This chain connects TRBV11-2 to TRBJ2-1, with 10 positions matching TRBD2. This clonotype was sampled from a young man in good health and CMV-seronegative. The sample comprised PBMCs. CDR3 in amino acids: CASSPRLAGIYNEQFF. In DNA, the CDR3 is TGTGCCAGCAGCCCCCGACTAGCGGGTATTTACAATGAGCAGTTCTTC.